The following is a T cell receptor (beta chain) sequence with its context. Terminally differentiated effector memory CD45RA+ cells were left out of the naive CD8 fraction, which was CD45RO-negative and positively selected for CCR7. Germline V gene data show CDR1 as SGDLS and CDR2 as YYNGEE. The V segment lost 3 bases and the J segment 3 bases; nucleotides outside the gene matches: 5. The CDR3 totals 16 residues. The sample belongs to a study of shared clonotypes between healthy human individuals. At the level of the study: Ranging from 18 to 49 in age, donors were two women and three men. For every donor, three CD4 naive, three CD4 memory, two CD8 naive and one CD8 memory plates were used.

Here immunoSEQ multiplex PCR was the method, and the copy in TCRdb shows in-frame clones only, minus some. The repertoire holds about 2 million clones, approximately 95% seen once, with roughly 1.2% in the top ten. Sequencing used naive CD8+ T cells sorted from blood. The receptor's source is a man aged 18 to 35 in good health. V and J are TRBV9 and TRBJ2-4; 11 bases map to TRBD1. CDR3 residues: CASSGGDRGSKNIQYF. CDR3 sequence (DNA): TGTGCCAGCAGCGGAGGGGACAGGGGGAGCAAAAACATTCAGTACTTC.